This T cell receptor (beta chain) was observed in a study of T cell repertoires in cytomegalovirus infection. In the study overall: Based on public TCR beta signatures, there were indications of CMV infection and of a matching HLA type.

TCRdb re-called the reads with MiXCR, one entry per CDR3 protein. The sample includes roughly 570,000 distinct CDR3 sequences, 40% seen only once; the top ten take about 48%. This clonotype was seen only a few times. Its antigen is currently unknown. Germline V lookup: CDR1 MNHEY, CDR2 SVGAGI. V was pared by 0 bases and J by 9 bases, with 9 bases of the junction left unmatched. CDR3 length equals 16 residues. The input for sequencing was cultured PBMCs, taken from culture after CMV antigen stimulation. This sequence joins TRBV6-5 and TRBJ2-1; 9 bases fit TRBD2. This TCR was recovered from a human donor in good health (CMV status not recorded). Some clones in this sample may be carry-over from other donors' samples. The CDR3 reads CASSYSRLAGTGEQFF. In DNA, the CDR3 is TGTGCCAGCAGTTACTCGAGGCTAGCGGGGACGGGTGAGCAGTTCTTC.